The 24 T cell receptor beta chains reported below all come from one sample, sequenced in a study of T cell repertoires in cytomegalovirus infection. Antigens for these TCRs are unknown. TCRdb analysed the reads with MiXCR anew, one entry per CDR3 protein. The data show hundreds of thousands of distinct CDR3 sequences, roughly a third seen once. The sequenced sample was cultured CD8+ T cells from PBMCs, obtained from culture after CMV antigen stimulation. The origin of the receptors is a human donor in good health (CMV status not recorded). Some clones in this sample may be carry-over from other donors' samples.

This clonotype was observed a few times. The genes are TRBV4-3 and TRBJ2-2, with D uncertain. Germline V gene lookup returns CDR1 LGHNA and CDR2 YSLEER. V lost 1 base and J lost 5, with 11 bases in between. CDR3 length: 15 residues. CDR3 sequence (DNA): TGCGCCAGCAGCCAAGCCCAGTCCGGGACCGGGGAGCTGTTTTTT. This gives the protein CASSQAQSGTGELFF.

About this clonotype: A much larger clone differs by one base, so this may be a read error. For the CDR3, the DNA is TGTGCCAGCAGCTCGGACAGTCAAGATACCCAGTACTTC. Protein product: CASSSDSQDTQYF. The rearrangement uses TRBV7-2 and TRBJ2-5; D might be TRBD1 (6 bases). CDR3 size: 13 residues. Germline V gene lookup returns CDR1 SGHTA and CDR2 FQGNSA.

Comments on this clonotype: A much larger clone differs from this one at a single base, so this may be a read error. CDR3 protein: CVSSTGGTSEQYV. The CDR3 nucleotides read TGTGTCAGCAGCACAGGGGGAACGAGTGAGCAGTACGTC. The gene calls are TRBV7-6 and TRBJ2-7, with 8 bases fitting TRBD1. Germline values: CDR1 SGHVS, CDR2 FNYEAQ. The CDR3 has 13 residues.

To note about this clonotype: One junction end does not reproduce the germline sequence, and a read error may be involved. The chain is built from TRBV7-6 and TRBJ2-5, with 7 nucleotides matching TRBD1. This CDR3 comprises 15 residues. Germline V lookup: CDR1 SGHVS, CDR2 FNYEAQ. The CDR3 nucleotides read TGTGCTAGCAGCTTCGGGAAGGGGGCTGTGGAGACCCAGTACTTC. This encodes CASSFGKGAVETQYF.

The rearrangement links TRBV2 to TRBJ2-7; a possible D gene is TRBD2 (5 bases). CDR1 and CDR2 from the germline V gene are SNHLY and FYNNEI. V was pared by 6 bases and J by 2 bases, with 11 bases between. The CDR3 spans 13 residues. The CDR3 here is CASRAGVAYEQYF. As DNA, the CDR3 is TGTGCCAGCAGGGCCGGGGTTGCCTACGAGCAGTACTTC.

The chain recombines TRBV5-8 with TRBJ2-7; TRBD1 aligns across 7 bases. Trimming took 4 bases from V and 3 from J; bases not matched to a gene: 10. Germline assignment: CDR1 SGHTS and CDR2 YDEGEE. CDR3 size: 15 residues. CDR3 sequence reads: CASSGDSELFYEQYV. Here the CDR3 DNA reads TGTGCCAGCAGCGGGGACAGCGAACTTTTCTACGAGCAGTACGTC.

This sequence joins TRBV2 and TRBJ1-1; TRBD1 might be the D (5 bases). V shed 4 bases and J shed 3 bases, with 15 bases lying between them. The CDR3 contains 15 residues. Germline V CDR1 and CDR2: SNHLY, FYNNEI. The CDR3 spells CASSVSLTVYTEAFF. In nucleotides, the CDR3 is TGTGCCAGCAGTGTATCCTTGACAGTTTACACTGAAGCTTTCTTT.

This clonotype turned up a few times. This chain connects TRBV7-8 to TRBJ2-5, with 10 bases fitting TRBD2. The CDR3 is 17 amino acids. Germline V gives CDR1 SGHVS, CDR2 FQNEAQ. The V segment lost 4 bases and the J segment 2 bases; nucleotides outside the gene matches: 10. The CDR3 is CASSSASSSGGQETQYF. In nucleotides, the CDR3 is TGTGCCAGCAGCTCCGCCTCATCTAGCGGGGGACAAGAGACCCAGTACTTC.

In nucleotides, the CDR3 is TGCAGTGCTAGGGGGAGGGAGGAGAGAGAGACCCAGTACTTC. Translating it yields CSARGREERETQYF. The chain couples TRBV20-1 to TRBJ2-5, with TRBD2 matching over 7 bases. The germline V gene encodes CDR1 DFQATT and CDR2 SNEGSKA (reference sequence). Germline trimming cut 3 bases from V and 4 bases from J; bases unmatched to any gene: 8. The CDR3 is 14 residues long.

This clonotype was observed a handful of times. The rearrangement uses TRBV4-1 and TRBJ1-5; TRBD1 matches 8 bases. V shed 1 base and J 6 bases; nucleotides not matched to a gene: 2. The CDR3 has 14 residues. Germline loops: CDR1 MGHRA, CDR2 YSYEKL. In DNA form, the CDR3 reads TGCGCCAGCAGCCAAGCACAGGGGGGTCAGCCCCAGCATTTT. Protein: CASSQAQGGQPQHF.

With respect to this clonotype: A read error may be the cause here, since a much bigger clone is one base away. V gene TRBV6-5 combines with J gene TRBJ2-2; no firm D call. Germline CDR1 is MNHEY and CDR2 is SVGAGI. Trimming removed 5 bases at V and 7 bases at J, with 8 bases between. CDR3 size: 12 residues. This CDR3 is CASSPLGGELFF. CDR3 bases: TGTGCCAGCAGTCCCTTGGGCGGGGAGCTGTTTTTT.

The gene calls are TRBV14 and TRBJ2-5; D is possibly TRBD2 (6 bases). The V end lost 2 bases, the J end lost 5 bases, and 18 bases lay between the germline ends. Germline V gives CDR1 SGHDN, CDR2 FVKESK. The CDR3 is made up of 16 amino acids. As DNA, the CDR3 is TGTGCCAGCAGCCAAAGGGAAAGTCTCCGGGGGGAGACCCAGTACTTC. Amino acid sequence: CASSQRESLRGETQYF.

This clonotype was seen many times. The CDR3 is CASSQVSGESSYEQYF. CDR3 DNA: TGCGCCAGCAGCCAAGTAAGCGGCGAAAGCTCCTACGAGCAGTACTTC. The rearrangement uses TRBV4-1 and TRBJ2-7; tentatively, D is TRBD2 (5 bases). V lost 1 base and J lost 0, with 13 bases in between. Germline values: CDR1 MGHRA, CDR2 YSYEKL. This CDR3 is built from 16 residues.

The chain links TRBV25-1 to TRBJ1-6, with D maybe TRBD1 (5 bases). CDR1 is MGHDK and CDR2 is SYGVNS in the germline V gene. This CDR3 is built from 14 residues. The V and J ends lost 2 bases and 4 bases respectively, with 6 bases between them. The CDR3 bases are TGTGCCAGCAGTGAACAGGGTTATAATTCACCCCTCCACTTT. This codes for CASSEQGYNSPLHF.

This chain uses TRBV20-1 with TRBJ1-5; 9 bases are shared with TRBD1. In germline, CDR1 is DFQATT, CDR2 SNEGSKA (reference sequence). The CDR3 runs to 14 residues. V shed 6 bases and J 4 bases; nucleotides not matched to a gene: 7. As DNA, the CDR3 is TGCAGTGCGACCGGGACAGGGACGAATCAGCCCCAGCATTTT. Translated: CSATGTGTNQPQHF.

In its sample, this clonotype was seen a few times. The rearrangement uses TRBV7-8 and TRBJ2-5; D gene ambiguous. V was cut by 5 bases and J by 6 bases, with 7 bases left in between. This CDR3 region has 11 residues. The germline V gene has CDR1 SGHVS and CDR2 FQNEAQ. This CDR3 reads CASSAAQTQYF. In DNA form, the CDR3 reads TGTGCCAGCAGCGCCGCCCAGACCCAGTACTTC. Supplemented by reference TRBV7-8 and TRBJ2-5, the full variable domain reads GAGVSQSPRYKVAKRGQDVALRCDPISGHVSLFWYQQALGQGPEFLTYFQNEAQLDKSGLPSDRFFAERPEGSVSTLKIQRTQQEDSAVYLCASSAAQTQYFGPGTRLLVL.

This clonotype came up a few times. The chain links TRBV7-3 to TRBJ2-3; TRBD2 agrees at 8 bases. Trimming cost V 5 bases and J 5 bases; bases outside gene matches: 3. CDR1 is SGHTA, CDR2 FQGTGA, per germline. The length of the CDR3 is 13 residues. CDR3 protein: CASSRGGLDTQYF. In DNA form, the CDR3 reads TGTGCCAGCAGCCGGGGGGGCCTAGATACGCAGTATTTT.

The gene calls are TRBV4-1 and TRBJ2-1, with D possibly TRBD2 on 6 matching bases. Germline V CDR1 and CDR2: MGHRA, YSYEKL. V gave up 1 base and J gave up 10 bases, with 20 bases separating them. The CDR3 is made up of 16 amino acids. The CDR3 region is CASSQGVASVNSEQFF. The DNA of the CDR3 is TGCGCCAGCAGCCAAGGAGTGGCTAGCGTAAACTCCGAGCAGTTCTTC.

The chain uses TRBV6-2 or TRBV6-3 and TRBJ1-1; D not resolved. The V gene's germline CDR1 is MNHEY and CDR2 SVGEGT. Deletions cut 5 bases from V and 0 bases from J, with 13 bases between. This CDR3 region has 15 residues. The CDR3 loop reads CASSPNFEMNTEAFF. The CDR3 DNA reads TGTGCCAGCAGTCCCAACTTCGAAATGAACACTGAAGCTTTCTTT.

There are a few counts of this clonotype. The rearrangement joins TRBV4-1 to TRBJ1-1; 9 bases map to TRBD1. The CDR3 runs to 14 residues. With V trimmed by 6 bases and J by 5 bases, 7 bases remained unmatched. Germline V lookup: CDR1 MGHRA, CDR2 YSYEKL. The CDR3 coding sequence is TGCGCCAGCAGGGTCGGGACAGGGAAGACTGAAGCTTTCTTT. Translation: CASRVGTGKTEAFF.

This clonotype has ten or more counts. This rearrangement joins TRBV7-6 to TRBJ2-1; 8 positions match TRBD2. The CDR3 spans 13 residues. Germline-derived CDR1 and CDR2 are SGHVS and FNYEAQ. The V and J ends lost 3 bases and 10 bases, in that order; junction bases with no gene match: 5. CDR3 region: CASSFRGGNEQFF. The CDR3 DNA reads TGTGCCAGCAGCTTCCGGGGGGGCAACGAGCAGTTCTTC.

V is TRBV7-8 and J is TRBJ1-1; D gene unclear. V shed 2 bases and J shed 1 base, with 8 bases lying between them. The germline V gene has CDR1 SGHVS and CDR2 FQNEAQ. The CDR3 spans 14 residues. The CDR3 coding sequence is TGTGCCAGCAGCTTACTGGAAAAGAACACTGAAGCTTTCTTT. It codes for CASSLLEKNTEAFF. Full variable domain (outside the CDR3, taken from reference TRBV7-8 and TRBJ1-1): GAGVSQSPRYKVAKRGQDVALRCDPISGHVSLFWYQQALGQGPEFLTYFQNEAQLDKSGLPSDRFFAERPEGSVSTLKIQRTQQEDSAVYLCASSLLEKNTEAFFGQGTRLTVV.

The genes are TRBV6-1 and TRBJ1-3; D might be TRBD1 (5 bases). Germline lookup yields CDR1 MNHNS and CDR2 SASEGT. The length of the CDR3 is 16 residues. The ends were cut back, 5 bases at V and 3 bases at J, with 17 bases in the middle. The DNA of the CDR3 is TGTGCCAGCAGTTCCTGGGACGAGGGGTTTGGAAACACCATATATTTT. Translating it yields CASSSWDEGFGNTIYF.

This sequence joins TRBV13 and TRBJ2-7; D perhaps matches TRBD2 (6 bases). V lost 0 bases and J 4 bases, leaving 13 bases between the germline ends. Germline V gene sequence: CDR1 PRHDT, CDR2 FYEKMQ (reference sequence). This CDR3 has 15 amino acids. The CDR3 reads CASSLGLGGLYEQYF. CDR3 DNA: TGTGCCAGCAGCTTAGGCCTCGGGGGTTTGTACGAGCAGTACTTC.